The present entry profiles one T cell receptor beta chain with its context. No antigen is known for it. Base qualities are not recorded, but no much larger clone differs from it by a single base. The cohort comprised 670 or so healthy bone marrow donors. Cohort members were all nominally healthy when sampled, although unrecorded immune exposures were likely present. The donor tested CMV seronegative and was one of the 352 seronegative cohort members. A peripheral blood sample was provided by each donor, and peripheral blood mononuclear cells were used for TCR beta sequencing. The Qiagen DNeasy Blood Extraction Kit was used to extract genomic DNA from the blood cell samples. This sample was taken from a study of cytomegalovirus exposure and HLA in healthy donors (TCRdb year 2017). The study in broad terms: An earlier analysis of some 500 of the donors reported 250 to 300 Gb of sequence data and about 100 million unique TCR beta sequences from approximately 180 million T cells. The aim of the study was to test whether cataloging public T cell receptors could identify signatures of past pathogen exposure. Both class I and class II loci were covered by HLA typing, at four-digit resolution. To predict cytomegalovirus infection status, the study brought together high-throughput TCR immunosequencing, statistical association of individual TCRs with disease status, and machine learning. The number of typed donors differed by locus: 629-630 for A, B, C, DRB1 and DQB1; some 500 for DQA1; approximately 600 for DPA1; and 400 to 480 for DPB1. An earlier analysis of 587 of the donors used high-throughput TCR beta sequencing to judge whether each TCR beta V gene segment behaved as functional or pseudogenic. In the later analysis, no new phenotypic data were used to find candidate immune exposures; instead, reliance was placed on TCR beta sequences and their occurrence across donors. All discovery cohort repertoires had been generated on a single sequencing platform. In addition to the first cohort of approximately 650 subjects, a separate validation cohort of 120 different subjects was used. Donor age, sex, ethnicity and CMV serostatus were compiled together with the repertoire data. Of the roughly 390 genotyped donors, roughly 80% fell in the genetic ancestry cluster associated with self-reported Caucasian donors. Among 350 to 400 genotyped donors of the cohort, an average of about 240,000 unique TCR beta nucleotide sequences were sequenced per donor, around 20% of them non-productive. In a later genetic analysis, genome-wide SNP genotypes for about three fifths of the 666 donors were used, and that subset was treated as a discovery cohort. To study patterns of TCR occurrence, a later analysis re-analyzed previously published TCR beta repertoires from more than 550 donors and added high-resolution HLA genotyping. Around 300 gigabases of sequencing data and tens of millions of unique TCR sequences were included in an early release covering about 700 HLA-typed donors. About 5 DR-DQ haplotypes were handled as single units for association and clustering, since linkage in the cohort was strong. The study used immunosequencing to profile the T cell repertoires of 600 to 850 subjects and linked those repertoires to cytomegalovirus serostatus.

From the cysteine up to the phenylalanine, the CDR3 has a length of 15 residues. Solely the CDR3 DNA is kept, with 45 bases framed from the first base. Via the germline V gene, CDR1 is SGHVS and CDR2 FQNEAQ. Trimmed from V: 1 base; trimmed from J: 2 bases; junction bases lacking a gene match: 2. Overall study results and their limits: Cytomegalovirus status was reported to be diagnosed by the classifier with high specificity and sensitivity in both the original and validation cohorts. Roughly uniform sequencing depth across donors was assumed in presence/absence analyses, although this assumption may not hold. While some public TCRs were present in many individuals, most TCR sequences turned up only very rarely across donors. A cluster of highly shared sequence variants was judged likely to be a technical artifact of the sequencing pipeline. In a later analysis, several top co-occurrence clusters were reported to appear linked to parvovirus B19, influenza, CMV and Epstein-Barr virus. When HLA alleles, especially DR and DQ, strongly co-occurred, TCR associations were difficult to assign to individual alleles. Because counts were too low, about 15 rarely observed V segments, including chromosome 9 orphons, were left out of the earlier analysis of some 600 of the donors. An association between a missense DCLRE1C variant and V-gene and J-gene trimming of TCR beta chains was found in a later genetic analysis and replicated in an independent cohort. Only TCR beta chains were sequenced in this cohort, and the absence of alpha or paired-chain data limited detectable features. According to the authors, the approach could potentially be generalized to other disease states and immunological phenotypes. The study gave a list of under 200 TCR beta chains associated with cytomegalovirus. A further reported finding was that TCR beta sequences accurately predicted the HLA-A and HLA-B alleles for most subjects in the first cohort. A later analysis associated about 18,000 TCR beta sequences with specific HLA alleles at a false discovery rate of 0.05. In vitro tests confirmed that a few of the cytomegalovirus-associated TCR beta chains recognize cytomegalovirus antigens. Correlated functional status among segregating V segments might reflect linkage disequilibrium, but an unknown experimental factor could not be ruled out. A later genetic analysis reported fewer N-insertions in productive TCRs among donors in an Asian-associated ancestry cluster than the roughly 670-donor mean. Because HLA typing was missing for some donors at each locus, association tests included only the typed subset. In a later analysis, the rate of TCR association differed among HLA loci, with DRB1 alleles having the most associated TCRs and HLA-C alleles having the fewest. CMV serostatus was the only immune exposure information available for the cohort. In a later analysis, HLA-associated TCR beta chains showed more clonal expansion and lower generation probabilities than non-associated chains that were equally common. Some IMGT-functional V segments, including TRBV6-2 and TRBV6-3, could not be distinguished by the 87-base-pair reads and were therefore excluded. A later analysis found that most CMV-associated TCR beta chains appeared HLA-restricted, with HLA associations seemingly driven largely by CMV exposure. In an earlier analysis of roughly 500 of the donors, most TCR beta V segments appeared in productive rearrangements about 87% or about 30% of the time, broadly matching IMGT annotations.

Libraries were prepared through the immunoSEQ multiplex PCR assay. For the multiplex PCR, a mixture combining 60 forward primers for TCR Vbeta segments and 13 reverse primers for TCR Jbeta segments was used. The CDR3 region of rearranged TCR beta genes was amplified from genomic DNA with a multiplex PCR assay. Amplified TCR beta libraries were sequenced as 87-base-pair reads on the Illumina HiSeq System. Per the original workflow: Across the 666 repertoires, a later analysis counted tens of millions of unique TCR beta chains, about 10 million of which were shared by at least two donors. To remove PCR and sequencing errors, raw reads were error-corrected and collapsed into unique sequences using a nearest-neighbor algorithm that merged closely related sequences. Alignment of CDR3 sequences to IMGT reference sequences was used to assign V, D and J gene segments. For a sequence to be retained, a match of at least six nucleotides to both a V gene segment and a J gene segment was required. Rearrangements were classified as productive when the CDR3 lacked stop codons and remained in frame with V and J, and all other rearrangements were classified as non-productive. Following IMGT convention, CDR3 was defined as the stretch from the second conserved V-encoded cysteine up to the conserved J-encoded phenylalanine. Sequences without an unambiguous match to a single V gene segment were excluded from the earlier analysis of over 500 of the donors. An earlier analysis of about 600 of the donors called V segments functional above 56.7% productive rearrangements and segregating when the between-donor standard deviation exceeded 5%. A statistical classification framework was built to diagnose cytomegalovirus status from the catalog of TCR beta chain sequences. In a later analysis, V and J genes were assigned by comparing TCR nucleotide sequences against IMGT/GENE-DB human TR gene sequences. A later analysis assigned CDR3 sequences and most-parsimonious VDJ recombination scenarios with the TCRdist pipeline. In a later analysis, every TCR beta chain was defined by the combination of its CDR3 amino acid sequence and its V-gene family, and reads without a unique V-gene family were dropped. As a way to deal with suspected cross-contamination and a sequencing artifact, a later analysis dropped 450 to 600 nucleotide sequences that were highly shared and had low generation probability. A later analysis calculated a clonal expansion index for each public chain from normalized within-repertoire ranks of inferred template counts. A later analysis computed generation probabilities with a VDJ recombination model fitted to out-of-frame rearrangements, and checked the results against IGoR. Hypergeometric tests were used in a later analysis to score TCR-TCR, TCR-HLA and TCR-CMV co-occurrence, with a repertoire-size bias correction applied to the TCR pairs. In a later analysis, false discovery rates were estimated by permuting HLA or CMV assignments 20 times. In a later analysis, co-occurring TCRs were grouped with DBSCAN, and TCRdist sequence similarity was added when clustering was performed within HLA-allele-positive subsets. Repertoires with fewer than 30,000 or more than 120,000 public chains, plus five repertoires with anomalous nucleotide sharing, were excluded from co-occurrence clustering. TCRdb mirrors the immuneACCESS table, restricted to in-frame sequences. Some clones are absent from its copies; in checked studies, under half trace to an unresolved V gene, and the reason for the others is unknown. V and J calls and clone size are those listed in that table; D and trimming were worked out from the DNA. A total of 160,000 or so clones appear in this sample, about four fifths of them only once. Of the sample, under 15% is held by the ten largest clones.

Sequencing was carried out using PBMCs. This chain joins TRBV7-8 to TRBJ2-4; the central 7 bases match TRBD2. This TCR came from a woman between 50 and 59 years old in good health and CMV-seronegative. In nucleotides, the sequence is TGTGCCAGCAGCTTAGTCGGGGGGACCAAAAACATTCAGTACTTC. The encoded protein is CASSLVGGTKNIQYF.